The 6 T cell receptor beta chains listed next were all sequenced from one sample in a study of T cells in Graves' hyperthyroidism and ophthalmopathy. Amplification of TCR beta CDR3 regions used RNA as the template. Researchers ran a first-round RT-PCR on the TCR CDR3 using the HTBI primer set. MiXCR, applied by TCRdb to the multiplex PCR reads, yields one record per CDR3 protein. The sample lists under 200,000 distinct CDR3 sequences; over 8% were seen once. What was sequenced was blood. Source of these receptors: a woman in her late teens or twenties with Graves' hyperthyroidism that later progressed to Graves' ophthalmopathy.

In its sample, this clonotype was seen many times. The genes are TRBV19 and TRBJ1-1; 9 nucleotides match TRBD1. Germline loops: CDR1 LNHDA, CDR2 SQIVND (reference sequence). CDR3 length: 13 residues. V shed 5 bases, J shed 11 bases, and the junction held 9 bases outside the gene matches. The CDR3 protein is CASSSRDRVNAFF. CDR3 nucleotides: TGTGCCAGTAGTTCCCGGGACAGGGTAAACGCTTTCTTT.

This clonotype was observed a few times. The CDR3 sequence is CASSLGGGQGPYGYTF. The CDR3 DNA reads as TGTGCCAGCAGCTTGGGGGGAGGACAGGGACCATATGGCTACACCTTC. The V and J genes are TRBV7-3 and TRBJ1-2; 8 nucleotides match TRBD1. The V gene's germline CDR1 is SGHTA and CDR2 FQGTGA. There are 16 residues in the CDR3. The V gene end was trimmed by 3 bases and the J gene end by 5 bases; junction bases not matched to a gene: 11.

V usage is TRBV10-3 and J usage is TRBJ2-5, with D tentatively TRBD1 (6 bases). V was shortened by 8 bases and J by 5 bases, with 15 bases between the two germline ends. The CDR3 totals 13 residues. The V gene's germline CDR1 is ENHRY and CDR2 SYGVKD. The CDR3 protein is CAISGRGGETQYF. CDR3 bases: TGTGCCATCTCTGGCAGGGGTGGGGAGACCCAGTACTTC.

This clonotype was counted at least ten times. In DNA, the CDR3 is TGTGCCAGCCTAAAACGGGAGGGCCGGGACACCGGGGAGCTGTTTTTT. It encodes CASLKREGRDTGELFF. V is TRBV6-2 or TRBV6-3 and J is TRBJ2-2, with 8 bases that match TRBD2. With V trimmed by 8 bases and J by 3 bases, 11 bases remained unmatched. Germline values: CDR1 MNHEY, CDR2 SVGEGT. CDR3 length equals 16 residues.

Ten or more counts support this clonotype. This chain uses TRBV20-1 with TRBJ1-1; TRBD1 agrees at 8 bases. The CDR3 covers 13 residues. Germline V gives CDR1 DFQATT, CDR2 SNEGSKA (reference sequence). The J segment lost 4 bases and the V segment lost 6 bases, leaving 7 bases of the junction unmatched. Here the CDR3 DNA reads TGCAGTGCCGGACAGGGATGGGGCACTGAAGCTTTCTTT. It translates to CSAGQGWGTEAFF.

For this clonotype: A much larger clone lies one base from this, so it may be a read error. The chain employs TRBV5-1 and TRBJ2-1; D is unclear. Per the germline V gene, CDR1 is SGHRS and CDR2 is YFSETQ. The CDR3 is 11 amino acids. Between the trimmed V and J ends, which lost 7 bases and 7 bases, there was a span of 9 bases. Here the CDR3 reads CASGLKNEQFF. CDR3 coding DNA: TGCGCCAGCGGCCTAAAAAATGAGCAGTTCTTC.